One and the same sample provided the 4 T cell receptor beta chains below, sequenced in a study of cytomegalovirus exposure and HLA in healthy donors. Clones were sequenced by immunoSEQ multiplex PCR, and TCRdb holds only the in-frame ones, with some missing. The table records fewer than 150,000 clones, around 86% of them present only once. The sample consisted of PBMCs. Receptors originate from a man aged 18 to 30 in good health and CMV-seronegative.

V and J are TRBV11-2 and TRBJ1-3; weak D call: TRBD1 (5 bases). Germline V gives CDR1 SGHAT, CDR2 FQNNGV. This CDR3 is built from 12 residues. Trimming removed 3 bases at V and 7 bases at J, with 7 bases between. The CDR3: CASSFRVNTIYF. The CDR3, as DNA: TGTGCCAGCAGCTTCAGGGTTAACACCATATATTTT.

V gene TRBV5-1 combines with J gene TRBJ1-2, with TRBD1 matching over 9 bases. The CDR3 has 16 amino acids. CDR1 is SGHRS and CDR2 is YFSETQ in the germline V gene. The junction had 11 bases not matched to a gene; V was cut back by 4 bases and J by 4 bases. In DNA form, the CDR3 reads TGCGCCAGCAGCCCCCTTGCGGGACAGGGCATCTATGGCTACACCTTC. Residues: CASSPLAGQGIYGYTF.

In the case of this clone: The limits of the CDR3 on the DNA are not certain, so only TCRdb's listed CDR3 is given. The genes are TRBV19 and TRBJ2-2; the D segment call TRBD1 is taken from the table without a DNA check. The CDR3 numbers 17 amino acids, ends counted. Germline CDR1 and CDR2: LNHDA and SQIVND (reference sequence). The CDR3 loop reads CASSTTVDRVATGELFF.

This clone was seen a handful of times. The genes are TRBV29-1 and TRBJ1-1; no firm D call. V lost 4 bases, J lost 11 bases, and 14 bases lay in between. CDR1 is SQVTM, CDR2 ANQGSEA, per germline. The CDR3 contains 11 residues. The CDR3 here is CSVVYGSGAFF. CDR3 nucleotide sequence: TGCAGCGTTGTTTATGGCAGCGGGGCTTTCTTT.